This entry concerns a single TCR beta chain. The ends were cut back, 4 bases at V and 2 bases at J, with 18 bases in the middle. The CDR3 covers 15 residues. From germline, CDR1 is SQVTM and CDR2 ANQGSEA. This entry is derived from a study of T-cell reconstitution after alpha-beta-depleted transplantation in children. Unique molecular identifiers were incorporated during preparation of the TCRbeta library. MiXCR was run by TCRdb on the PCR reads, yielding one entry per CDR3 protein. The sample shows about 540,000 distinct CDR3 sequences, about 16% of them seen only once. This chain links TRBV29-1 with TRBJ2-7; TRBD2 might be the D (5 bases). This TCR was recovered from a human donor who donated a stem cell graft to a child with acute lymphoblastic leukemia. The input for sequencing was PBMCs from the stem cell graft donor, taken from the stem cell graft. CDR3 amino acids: CSVVGSDLAPYEQYF. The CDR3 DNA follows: TGCAGCGTTGTTGGGAGCGACTTGGCCCCCTACGAGCAGTACTTC.